This T cell receptor (beta chain) was obtained from a study of blood T cell repertoires in COVID-19. Study details: The study drew acute and convalescent COVID-19 samples from the United States, Italy and Spain.

Germline CDR1 reads SGHRS; CDR2 reads YFSETQ. The CDR3 contains 16 residues. J gave up 4 bases and V 4 bases, and 10 bases lay outside the gene matches. As processed by the authors: Amplification from reference gene primers served as the basis for estimated nucleated cell counts. The method was immunoSEQ multiplex PCR; TCRdb's version includes in-frame clones alone and lacks a portion of them. V and J calls and clone size are copied from that table; D and trimming were computed from the DNA. This table has some 180,000 clones, about 78% appearing once. The chain is built from TRBV5-1 and TRBJ2-2; 7 bases line up with TRBD2. The origin of this receptor is a woman in her forties or fifties with active or convalescent COVID-19. Sequencing used peripheral blood. The CDR3 DNA reads TGCGCCAGCAGCCGCGGTGGGGGGGAAACCACCGGGGAGCTGTTTTTT. This encodes CASSRGGGETTGELFF.